This T cell receptor (beta chain) was recorded in a study of blood T cell repertoires in COVID-19 (dated by TCRdb to between 2020 and 2021). Regarding the research as a whole: For ImmuneRACE Cohort 3, a participant was defined as recovered based on two consecutive negative NP/OP PCR tests, clearance by a healthcare professional, or resolution of symptoms. Samples covering the acute and convalescent phases of COVID-19 were provided by collaborators in the United States, Italy and Spain. The prospective study material was composed of cDNA or gDNA derived from T cells, B-cell-depleted T cells, or PBMCs. Subjects who had been exposed to COVID-19, were actively infected with it, or had recovered from it provided the deeply sampled blood TCRbeta repertoires that made up the dataset. The repertoires were made available in a free public database intended to serve as a resource for research on the immune response to SARS-CoV-2. The samples were drawn from two sources: the first 160 participants of the ongoing ImmuneRACE study, and 1,000 to 1,500 subjects contributed by 6 global collaborators. Nearly every sample came with metadata listing a de-identified subject ID, COVID-19 status, age in years and sex. Where HLA class I and class II types were available, the types were taken from metadata supplied by the sample provider, not from assay-based typing.

The immunoSEQ Assay, a bias-controlled multiplex PCR, was used to amplify TCRbeta CDR3 regions from genomic DNA. As for how the authors treated the data: Within the assay, amplification of reference gene primers was used to estimate how many nucleated cells each sample contained. To quantify the absolute abundance of each unique TCRbeta CDR3 rearrangement, sequence reads were collapsed and filtered. Productive Simpson clonality was computed per sample as the square root of Simpson's diversity index over productive rearrangements. The table comes from immuneACCESS by way of TCRdb, which keeps in-frame sequences with V and J called. Part of the clones is missing from these tables; in studies checked, under half for an unresolved V gene and the rest for unknown reasons. V and J calls and clone size are given by that table; D and trimming were obtained from the DNA. This sample has under 200,000 clones in its table, and 70% to 80% of those were observed once. In total, the top ten clones hold around 20% of the sample.

A few counts support this clone. Its antigen has not been determined. It has no much larger one-base neighbor in the sample; base qualities were not kept. Participants in the prospective study were enrolled through a virtual design, were aged roughly 18 to 100 years, and lived in roughly 24 United States geographic areas. In the prospective study, participants were assigned to cohorts based on the clinical history participants reported in a screening survey and a study questionnaire. Each participant in the prospective study had whole blood, serum and a nasopharyngeal or oropharyngeal swab collected by mobile phlebotomists. Over a roughly 2-month period, participants in the prospective study had the option of providing additional blood draws and questionnaires. Before DNA extraction, prospective study blood samples were shipped either frozen or at room temperature. General study outcomes and caveats: How much clinical and demographic metadata was included differed by source and by participant, and the metadata was provided uncurated.

The clonotype originates from a woman in her 70s in a cohort exposed to, infected with or recovered from COVID-19 (not recorded which). Specimen: PBMCs or T cells enriched from blood (not recorded which).

The CDR3 protein: CASSPRGEQFF. The nucleotides read TGTGCCAGCAGCCCGCGGGGTGAGCAGTTCTTC. The rearrangement joined TRBV7-2 to TRBJ2-1, and TRBD2 may be the D gene, going by 6 matching bases. The junction shows trimming of 5 bases on V and 9 bases on J, plus 8 bases between the germline ends. The CDR3 contains 11 residues, cysteine and phenylalanine counted. Only the CDR3 part of the read is kept: 33 bases, read in frame from the first base. CDR1 and CDR2 are drawn from the germline V gene: SGHTA, FQGNSA. Extended through the reference TRBV7-2 and TRBJ2-1 proteins, this CDR3 yields the full variable domain: GAGVSQSPSNKVTEKGKDVELRCDPISGHTALYWYRQSLGQGLEFLIYFQGNSAPDKSGLPSDRFSAERTGGSVSTLTIQRTQQEDSAVYLCASSPRGEQFFGPGTRLTVL.